These T cell receptor beta chains were read from a single sample in a study of cytomegalovirus exposure and HLA in healthy donors. Assay used: immunoSEQ multiplex PCR; TCRdb lists only in-frame clones, some missing. The sample carries roughly 240,000 clones, approximately 81% recorded once. Sequencing was done on a sample of PBMCs. Source of these receptors: a girl aged 2 to 10 in good health and CMV-seronegative. The CDR3 runs from the conserved cysteine through the conserved F or W. The D gene is left open where the match is weak. Rows give clone size only sometimes, using once, few, many, or a class for an expanded clone.

CDR3aa,CDR3nt,j_gene,v_gene,abundance,d_gene
CASSLGGSVKAFF,TGTGCCAGCAGCTTAGGTGGGAGTGTGAAGGCTTTCTTT,TRBJ1-1,TRBV13,NA,NA
CAAGTANEQFF,TGTGCCGCCGGGACAGCCAATGAGCAGTTCTTC,TRBJ2-1,TRBV9,NA,TRBD1
CASSVIQGANSPLHF,TGTGCCAGCAGTGTAATACAGGGGGCCAATTCACCCCTCCACTTT,TRBJ1-6,TRBV6-1,NA,TRBD1
CASSSHEAWGNTIYF,TGTGCCAGCAGCTCCCACGAGGCCTGGGGAAACACCATATATTTT,TRBJ1-3,TRBV7-9,NA,NA
CASSVDSSSTDTQYF,TGTGCCAGCAGTGTTGACAGCTCGAGCACAGATACGCAGTATTTT,TRBJ2-3,TRBV2,once,NA
CASSLTATSSYEQYF,TGCGCCAGCAGCCTAACAGCGACTAGCTCCTACGAGCAGTACTTC,TRBJ2-7,TRBV5-1,NA,NA
CASSAGQGGLETQYF,TGTGCCAGCAGCGCTGGCCAGGGGGGCCTAGAGACCCAGTACTTC,TRBJ2-5,TRBV6-1,NA,NA
CASTGLPSYNEQFF,TGTGCCAGCACCGGACTGCCCTCCTACAATGAGCAGTTCTTC,TRBJ2-1,TRBV11-2,NA,NA
CASSYLDRFYYGYTF,TGTGCCAGCAGCTATCTCGACAGGTTTTACTATGGCTACACCTTC,TRBJ1-2,TRBV7-4,NA,NA
CASSSRQRNEQYF,TGTGCCAGCAGCTCGAGACAGAGGAACGAGCAGTACTTC,TRBJ2-7,TRBV7-8,NA,NA
CASSFYEGREFYNEQFF,TGTGCCAGCAGTTTCTATGAAGGGCGGGAGTTCTACAATGAGCAGTTCTTC,TRBJ2-1,TRBV27,NA,TRBD2
CASIFGGINIQYF,TGCGCCAGCATCTTTGGGGGGATAAACATTCAGTACTTC,TRBJ2-4,TRBV10-1,NA,NA
CASRRGNNEQFF,TGTGCCAGCAGGCGAGGAAACAATGAGCAGTTCTTC,TRBJ2-1,TRBV6-1,NA,NA
CASSYGLADSTDTQYF,TGTGCCAGCAGTTATGGACTAGCGGATAGCACAGATACGCAGTATTTT,TRBJ2-3,TRBV6-5,NA,TRBD2
CASSPPWIGRGPPFNYGYTF,TGTGCCAGCTCACCACCGTGGATTGGCAGGGGTCCCCCTTTCAACTATGGCTACACCTTC,TRBJ1-2,TRBV18,NA,NA